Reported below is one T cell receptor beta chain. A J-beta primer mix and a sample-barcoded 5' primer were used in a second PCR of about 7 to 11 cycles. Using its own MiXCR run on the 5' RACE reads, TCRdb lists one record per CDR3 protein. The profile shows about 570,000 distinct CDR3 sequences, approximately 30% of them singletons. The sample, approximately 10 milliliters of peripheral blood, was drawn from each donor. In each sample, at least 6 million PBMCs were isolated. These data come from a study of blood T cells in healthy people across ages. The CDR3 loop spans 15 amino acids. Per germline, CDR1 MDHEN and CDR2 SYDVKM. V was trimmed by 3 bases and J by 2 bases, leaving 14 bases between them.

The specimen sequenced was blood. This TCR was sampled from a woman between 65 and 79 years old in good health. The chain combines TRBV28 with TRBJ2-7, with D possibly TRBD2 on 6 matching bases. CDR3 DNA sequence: TGTGCCAGCAGTTTCCTAGCGCTCACGACCTACGAGCAGTACTTC. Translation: CASSFLALTTYEQYF. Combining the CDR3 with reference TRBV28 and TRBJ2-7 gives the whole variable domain DVKVTQSSRYLVKRTGEKVFLECVQDMDHENMFWYRQDPGLGLRLIYFSYDVKMKEKGDIPEGYSVSREKKERFSLILESASTNQTSMYLCASSFLALTTYEQYFGPGTRLTVT.